This TCR beta chain was retrieved from a study of T cell repertoires in cytomegalovirus infection. Study-wide context: In the study, CMV epitopes included recently identified HLA-C-restricted and well-studied HLA-B-restricted ones. It was the public TCR beta signatures that indicated both CMV infection and matching HLA type.

General observations from the study: Cumulative public TCR beta family frequency identified carriers of CMV plus the relevant HLA.

In TCRdb, the reads were re-called with MiXCR into one record per CDR3 protein. The sample gives just under 500,000 distinct CDR3 sequences, around a third of which show up once; roughly 16% is in the top ten. As for this clonotype: What it binds is unknown. Since a much larger clone is just one base distant, this may be a read error.

Germline V gene lookup returns CDR1 MNHEY and CDR2 SVGAGI. The germline V and J ends were trimmed by 1 base and 1 base, with 4 bases remaining between them. This CDR3 contains 13 residues. The material sequenced was cultured PBMCs, taken from culture after CMV antigen stimulation. The chain carries TRBV6-5 and TRBJ1-1; no reliable D call. This sequence originates from a human donor in good health (CMV status not recorded). Some clones in this sample may be carry-over from other donors' samples. The CDR3, as DNA: TGTGCCAGCAGTTACTGGGAGAACACTGAAGCTTTCTTT. Translating it yields CASSYWENTEAFF.